This TCR beta chain was observed in a study of regulatory T cells in long-lasting Graves disease. Points from the study as a whole: Researchers reported studying only peripheral blood, not thyroid tissue.

For TCR beta, libraries came from iRepertoire HTBI primers and Arm-PCR of CDR3 regions. TCRdb re-called the multiplex PCR reads with MiXCR, one entry per CDR3 protein. Here the sample spans 350,000 to 500,000 distinct CDR3 sequences, about 16% being singletons. Germline V gene sequence: CDR1 LGHNA, CDR2 YSLEER. Trimming shortened V by 5 bases and J by 2 bases, and 10 bases separated the two germline ends. The CDR3 is made up of 15 amino acids. Regarding time point: newly diagnosed GD, antithyroid drugs for less than 3 months. From RNA extracted from PBMCs, the TCR library was made. The patient group derived from an endocrinology department in Xi'an, China. This clonotype was detected once. The antigen remains undetermined. This same sample was also part of a study on T cells in Graves' hyperthyroidism and ophthalmopathy. Per that paper: Ophthalmopathy, as predicted by the model, came a median around 6 months after the prediction.

The clonotype was recovered from a woman in her late teens or twenties with Graves disease. Sequences were derived from peripheral blood mononuclear cells (PBMCs), sampled at new diagnosis, from a patient treated with antithyroid drugs. V is TRBV4-3 and J is TRBJ2-6; D not resolved. In nucleotides, the CDR3 is TGCGCCAGCAGCTACAGATTCCCTGGGGCCAACGTCCTGACTTTC. Protein product: CASSYRFPGANVLTF.